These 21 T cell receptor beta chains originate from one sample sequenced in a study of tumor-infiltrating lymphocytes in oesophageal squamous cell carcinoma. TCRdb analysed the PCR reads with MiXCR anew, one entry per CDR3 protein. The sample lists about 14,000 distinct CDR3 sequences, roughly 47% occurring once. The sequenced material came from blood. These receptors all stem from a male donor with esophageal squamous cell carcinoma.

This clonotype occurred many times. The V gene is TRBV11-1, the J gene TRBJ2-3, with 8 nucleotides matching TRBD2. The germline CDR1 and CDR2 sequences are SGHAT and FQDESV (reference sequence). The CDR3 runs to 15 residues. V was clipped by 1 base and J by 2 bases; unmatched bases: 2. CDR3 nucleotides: TGTGCCAGCAGCTTAGTACTAGCGGTCACAGATACGCAGTATTTT. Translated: CASSLVLAVTDTQYF.

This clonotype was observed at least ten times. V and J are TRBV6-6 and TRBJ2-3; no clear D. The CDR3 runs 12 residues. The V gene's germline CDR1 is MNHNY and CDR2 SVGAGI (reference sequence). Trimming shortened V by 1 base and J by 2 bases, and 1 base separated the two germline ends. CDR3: CASSYYTDTQYF. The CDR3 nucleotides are TGTGCCAGCAGTTACTACACAGATACGCAGTATTTT.

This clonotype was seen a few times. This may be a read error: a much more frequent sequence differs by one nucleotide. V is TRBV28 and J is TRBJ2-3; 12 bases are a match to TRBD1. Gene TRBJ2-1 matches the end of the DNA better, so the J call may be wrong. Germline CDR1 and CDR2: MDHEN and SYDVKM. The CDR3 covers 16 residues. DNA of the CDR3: TGTGCCAGCAGTTTCGACCCGGGACAGGGGGCTCGCGAGCAGTTCTTC. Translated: CASSFDPGQGAREQFF.

The CDR3 sequence is CASSHARGIRSDTQYF. The DNA of the CDR3 is TGTGCCAGCAGCCACGCCCGCGGGATTAGGTCAGATACGCAGTATTTT. The chain uses TRBV7-6 and TRBJ2-3; maybe TRBD2 (6 bases). V lost 5 bases to trimming and J lost 4 bases, with 19 bases between them. The germline gives CDR1 SGHVS, CDR2 FNYEAQ. This CDR3 has 16 residues.

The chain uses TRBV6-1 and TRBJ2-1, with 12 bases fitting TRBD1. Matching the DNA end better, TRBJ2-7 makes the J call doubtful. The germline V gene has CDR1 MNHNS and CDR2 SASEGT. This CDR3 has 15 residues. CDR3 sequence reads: CASSPPGQGAFEQYF. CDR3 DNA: TGTGCCAGCAGTCCCCCGGGACAGGGGGCTTTCGAGCAGTACTTC.

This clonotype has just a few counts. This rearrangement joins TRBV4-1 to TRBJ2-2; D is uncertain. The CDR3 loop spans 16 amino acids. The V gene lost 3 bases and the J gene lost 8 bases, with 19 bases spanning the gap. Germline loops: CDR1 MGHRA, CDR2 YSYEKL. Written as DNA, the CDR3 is TGCGCCAGCAGCCACCCCCAAGGTGGGCCTAGGGGGGAGCTGTTTTTT. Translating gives CASSHPQGGPRGELFF.

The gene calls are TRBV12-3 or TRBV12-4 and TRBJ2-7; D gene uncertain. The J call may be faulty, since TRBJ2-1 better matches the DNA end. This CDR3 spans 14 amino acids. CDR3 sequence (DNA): TGTGCCAGCAGCCCGGACCGAATCTCCTACGAGCAGTTCTTC. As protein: CASSPDRISYEQFF.

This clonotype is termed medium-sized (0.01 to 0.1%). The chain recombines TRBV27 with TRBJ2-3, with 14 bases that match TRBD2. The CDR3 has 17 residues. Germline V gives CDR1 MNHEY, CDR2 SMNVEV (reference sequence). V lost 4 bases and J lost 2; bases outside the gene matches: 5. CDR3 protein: CASSSRLAGGITDTQYF. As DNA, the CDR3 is TGTGCCAGCAGTTCGCGACTAGCGGGAGGGATCACAGATACGCAGTATTTT.

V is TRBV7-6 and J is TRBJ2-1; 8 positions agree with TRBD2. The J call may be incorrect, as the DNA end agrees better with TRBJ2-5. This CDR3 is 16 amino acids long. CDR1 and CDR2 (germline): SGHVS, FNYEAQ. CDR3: CASSLPLTSGGETQYF. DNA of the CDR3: TGTGCCAGCAGCTTACCACTAACTAGCGGTGGGGAGACCCAGTACTTC.

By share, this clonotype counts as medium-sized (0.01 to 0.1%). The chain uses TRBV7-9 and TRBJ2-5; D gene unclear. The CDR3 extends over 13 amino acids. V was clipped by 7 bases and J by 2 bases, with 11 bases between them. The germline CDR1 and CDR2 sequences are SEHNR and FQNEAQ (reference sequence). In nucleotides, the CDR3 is TGTGCCAGCATCAGGACCCTGCAAGAGACCCAGTACTTC. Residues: CASIRTLQETQYF.

CDR3 sequence: CASSRRSGSYEQYF. As DNA, the CDR3 is TGTGCCAGCAGTCGGAGATCGGGCTCCTACGAGCAGTACTTC. V is TRBV7-2 and J is TRBJ2-7; unclear D gene. Germline V CDR1 and CDR2: SGHTA, FQGNSA. The V end lost 6 bases, the J end lost 0 bases, and 12 bases lay between the germline ends. CDR3 length equals 14 residues.

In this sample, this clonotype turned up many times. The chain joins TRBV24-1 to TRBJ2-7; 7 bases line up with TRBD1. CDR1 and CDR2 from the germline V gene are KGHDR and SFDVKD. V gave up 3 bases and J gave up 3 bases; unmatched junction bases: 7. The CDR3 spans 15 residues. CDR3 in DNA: TGTGCCACCAGTGATGAAACAGGGGCTATCTACGAGCAGTACTTC. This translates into CATSDETGAIYEQYF.

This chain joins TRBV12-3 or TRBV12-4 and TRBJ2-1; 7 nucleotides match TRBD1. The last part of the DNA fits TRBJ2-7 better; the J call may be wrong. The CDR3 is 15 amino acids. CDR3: CASSPGQEMTYEQYF. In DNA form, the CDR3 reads TGTGCCAGCAGCCCCGGACAGGAGATGACCTACGAGCAGTACTTC.

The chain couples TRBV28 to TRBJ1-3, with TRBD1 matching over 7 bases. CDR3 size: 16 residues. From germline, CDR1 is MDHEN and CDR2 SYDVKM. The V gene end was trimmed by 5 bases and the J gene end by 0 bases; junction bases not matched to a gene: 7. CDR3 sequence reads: CASSETGALSGNTIYF. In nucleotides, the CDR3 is TGTGCCAGCAGTGAAACAGGGGCCCTCTCTGGAAACACCATATATTTT.

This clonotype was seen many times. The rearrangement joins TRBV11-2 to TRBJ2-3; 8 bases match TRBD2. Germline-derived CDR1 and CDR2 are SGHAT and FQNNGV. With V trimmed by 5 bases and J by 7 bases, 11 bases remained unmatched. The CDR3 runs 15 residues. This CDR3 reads CASSVTSGGGNTQYF. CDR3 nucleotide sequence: TGTGCCAGCAGCGTAACTAGCGGAGGGGGAAATACGCAGTATTTT.

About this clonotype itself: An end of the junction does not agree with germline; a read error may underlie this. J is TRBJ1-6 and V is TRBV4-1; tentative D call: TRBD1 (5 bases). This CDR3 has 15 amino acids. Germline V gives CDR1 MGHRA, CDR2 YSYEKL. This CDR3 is CASSPRGSYNSPLHF. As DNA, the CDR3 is TGCGCCAGCAGCCCACGGGGCTCCTATAATTCACCCCTCCACTTC.

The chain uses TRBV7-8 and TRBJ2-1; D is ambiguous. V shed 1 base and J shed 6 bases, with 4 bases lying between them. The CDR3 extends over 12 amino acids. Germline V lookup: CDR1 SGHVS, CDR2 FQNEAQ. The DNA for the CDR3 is TGTGCCAGCAGCTTAGGCACCAATGAGCAGTTCTTC. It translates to CASSLGTNEQFF.

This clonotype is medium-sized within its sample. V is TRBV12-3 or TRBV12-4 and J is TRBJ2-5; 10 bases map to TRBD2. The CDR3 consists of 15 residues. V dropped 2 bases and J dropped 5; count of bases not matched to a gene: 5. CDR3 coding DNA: TGTGCCAGCAGTTTACCGCTAGCGGGAGTGGAGACCCAGTACTTC. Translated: CASSLPLAGVETQYF.

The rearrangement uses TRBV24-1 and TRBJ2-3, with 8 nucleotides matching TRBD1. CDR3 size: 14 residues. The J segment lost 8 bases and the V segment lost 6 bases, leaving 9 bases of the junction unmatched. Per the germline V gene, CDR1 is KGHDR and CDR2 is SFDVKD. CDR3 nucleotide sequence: TGTGCCACCAGTCCAGGACAGGGCATCGGTACGCAGTATTTT. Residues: CATSPGQGIGTQYF.

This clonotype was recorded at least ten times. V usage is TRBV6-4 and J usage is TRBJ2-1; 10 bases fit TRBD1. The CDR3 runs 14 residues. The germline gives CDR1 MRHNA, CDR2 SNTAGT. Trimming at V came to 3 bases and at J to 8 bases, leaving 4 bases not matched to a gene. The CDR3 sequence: CASSETGGFDEQFF. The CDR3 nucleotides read TGTGCCAGCAGTGAGACAGGGGGCTTCGATGAGCAGTTCTTC.

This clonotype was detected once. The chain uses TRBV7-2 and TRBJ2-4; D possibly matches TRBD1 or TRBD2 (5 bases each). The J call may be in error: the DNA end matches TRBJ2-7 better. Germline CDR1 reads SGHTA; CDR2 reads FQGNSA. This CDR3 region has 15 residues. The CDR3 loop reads CASSTKAGTPYEQYF. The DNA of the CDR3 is TGTGCCAGCAGCACAAAAGCCGGGACGCCCTACGAGCAGTACTTC.